These 6 T cell receptor beta chains were all obtained from the same sample, sequenced in a study of metastatic and nonmetastatic thyroid tumors. Each patient went into thyroid surgery without having received any treatment. TCRdb re-clonotyped the PCR reads via MiXCR. The repertoire holds tens of thousands of clones, 14% seen once, with about 7% in the top ten. The specimen sequenced was blood. Every receptor here comes from a male donor with papillary thyroid cancer or a benign thyroid nodule (not recorded which). Some clones in this sample may be carry-over from other donors' samples.

Notes on this clone: A much more abundant neighbour one base away suggests this may be a read error. The same CDR3 arises from other DNA sequences in this sample as well. The chain joins TRBV5-1 to TRBJ2-5, with TRBD2 as a possible D gene (5 bases). Germline CDR1 and CDR2: SGHRS and YFSETQ. The CDR3 is made up of 14 amino acids. The CDR3 loop reads CASSLGSGEETQYF. In DNA form, the CDR3 reads TGCGCCAGCAGCTTGGGATCCGGGGAAGAGACACAGTACTTC.

In this sample, this clone turned up many times. The chain is built from TRBV9 and TRBJ2-1; weak D call: TRBD2 (5 bases). Trimming removed 3 bases from V and 2 bases from J, with 9 bases in between. The germline V gene encodes CDR1 SGDLS and CDR2 YYNGEE. CDR3 length: 14 amino acids. In nucleotides, the CDR3 is TGTGCCAGCAGCGCCGGGAATACCTACAATGAGCAGTTCTTC. Translating it yields CASSAGNTYNEQFF.

Ten or more counts support this clone. The chain employs TRBV30 and TRBJ2-5; D gene ambiguous. Per the germline V gene, CDR1 is GTSNPN and CDR2 is SVGIG (reference sequence). The CDR3 extends over 13 amino acids. V was trimmed by 4 bases and J by 1 base, leaving 10 bases between them. Here the CDR3 reads CAWNLGVQETQYF. Written as DNA, the CDR3 is TGTGCCTGGAACCTAGGAGTCCAAGAGACCCAGTACTTC.

The rearrangement uses TRBV7-9 and TRBJ1-6; D is ambiguous. Germline V gene data show CDR1 as SEHNR and CDR2 as FQNEAQ (reference sequence). Trimming cost V 6 bases and J 7 bases, with 7 bases left between them. The length of the CDR3 is 12 residues. The CDR3 loop reads CASSLTNSPLHF. The CDR3 bases are TGTGCCAGCAGTTTGACGAATTCACCCCTCCACTTT.

This clone was recorded many times. The V gene is TRBV5-6, the J gene TRBJ2-7, with D uncertain. This CDR3 spans 14 amino acids. Deletions cut 0 bases from V and 0 bases from J, with 7 bases between. CDR1 and CDR2 (germline): SGHDT, YYEEEE. For the CDR3, the DNA is TGTGCCAGCAGCTTGGGAGGTTACTCCTACGAGCAGTACTTC. It specifies CASSLGGYSYEQYF.

The genes are TRBV7-9 and TRBJ1-5, with no clear D. Trimming stripped 8 bases from V and 3 bases from J, with 8 bases between. The length of the CDR3 is 12 residues. Germline V gives CDR1 SEHNR, CDR2 FQNEAQ (reference sequence). The CDR3 region is CASWLSNQPQHF. The CDR3 DNA follows: TGTGCCAGCTGGCTGTCCAATCAGCCCCAGCATTTT.